This T cell receptor beta chain was captured by sequencing in a study of blood T cell repertoires in COVID-19. As for the study in general: The United States, Italy and Spain were the sources of the acute and convalescent COVID-19 samples. From T cells, B-cell-depleted T cells, or PBMCs came the material, which was cDNA or gDNA.

Authors' methods: Estimation of nucleated cell counts relied on the amplification of reference gene primers. Generated by immunoSEQ multiplex PCR, the TCRdb table keeps only in-frame clones and is missing some. V and J calls and clone size are as listed in that table; D and trimming were resolved from the DNA. The top ten hold around 8% of the sample, which has about 150,000 clones, approximately 85% seen once. This CDR3 is built from 16 residues. Germline CDR1 and CDR2: SEHNR and FQNEAQ (reference sequence). Note on this clone: One end of the junction fails to match germline, which may point to a read error.

Seattle patients were enrolled while actively infected and followed longitudinally. The sequenced material came from peripheral blood. This clonotype originated in an older woman with COVID-19, enrolled during active disease. This rearrangement joins TRBV7-9 to TRBJ2-2; 7 bases agree with TRBD1. The CDR3 is CASSLAQTGNAGELFF. The CDR3 region has the DNA TGTGCCAGCAGCTTAGCTCAGACAGGGAACGCCGGGGAGCTGTTTTTT.